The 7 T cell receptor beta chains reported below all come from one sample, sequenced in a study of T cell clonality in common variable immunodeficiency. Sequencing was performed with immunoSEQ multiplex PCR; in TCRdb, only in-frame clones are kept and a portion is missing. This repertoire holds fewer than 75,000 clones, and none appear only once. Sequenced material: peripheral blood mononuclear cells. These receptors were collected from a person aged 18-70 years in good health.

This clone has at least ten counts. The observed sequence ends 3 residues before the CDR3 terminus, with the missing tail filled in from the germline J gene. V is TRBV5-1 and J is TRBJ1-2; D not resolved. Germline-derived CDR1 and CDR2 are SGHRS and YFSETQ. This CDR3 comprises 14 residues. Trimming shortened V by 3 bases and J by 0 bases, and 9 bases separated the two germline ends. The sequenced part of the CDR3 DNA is TGCGCCAGCAGCTCCCCCAAGGCTAACTATGGC. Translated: CASSSPKANYG. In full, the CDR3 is CASSSPKANYGYTF. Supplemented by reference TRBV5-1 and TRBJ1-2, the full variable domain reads KAGVTQTPRYLIKTRGQQVTLSCSPISGHRSVSWYQQTPGQGLQFLFEYFSETQRNKGNFPGRFSGRQFSNSRSEMNVSTLELGDSALYLCASSSPKANYGYTFGSGTRLTVV.

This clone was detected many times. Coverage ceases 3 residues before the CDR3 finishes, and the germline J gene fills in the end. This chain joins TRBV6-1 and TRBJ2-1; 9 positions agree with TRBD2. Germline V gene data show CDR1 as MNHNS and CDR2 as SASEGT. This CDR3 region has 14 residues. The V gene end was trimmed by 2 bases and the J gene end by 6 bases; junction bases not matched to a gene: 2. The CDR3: CASSERGLANEQFF. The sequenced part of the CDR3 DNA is TGTGCCAGCAGTGAAAGGGGACTAGCCAATGAG.

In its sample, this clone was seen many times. The CDR3 region is CSAQIDGQGTYTGELFF. CDR3 DNA, as far as it was read: TGCAGTGCGCAAATCGACGGCCAGGGGACATACACCGGGGAG. The V and J genes are TRBV20-1 and TRBJ2-2; weak D call: TRBD1 (6 bases). The read ends 3 residues shy of where the CDR3 ends; the end is completed using the germline J gene. The V end was cut by 6 bases, the J end by 3 bases, with 23 bases between. The CDR3 is made up of 17 amino acids. Germline CDR1 is DFQATT and CDR2 is SNEGSKA (reference sequence).

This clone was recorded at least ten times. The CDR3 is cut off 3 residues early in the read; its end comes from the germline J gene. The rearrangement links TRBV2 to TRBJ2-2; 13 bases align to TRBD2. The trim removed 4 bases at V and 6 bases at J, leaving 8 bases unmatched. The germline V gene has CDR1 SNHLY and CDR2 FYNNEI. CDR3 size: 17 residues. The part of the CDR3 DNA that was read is TGTGCCAGCAGTGTTCCGGGACTAGCGGGATGGCCCGGGGAG. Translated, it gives CASSVPGLAGWPGE. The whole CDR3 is CASSVPGLAGWPGELFF.

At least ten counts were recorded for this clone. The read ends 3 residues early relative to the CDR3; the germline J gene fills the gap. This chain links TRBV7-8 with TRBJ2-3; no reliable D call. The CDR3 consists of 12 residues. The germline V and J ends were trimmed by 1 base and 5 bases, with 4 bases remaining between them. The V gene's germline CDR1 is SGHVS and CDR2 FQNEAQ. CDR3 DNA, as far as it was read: TGTGCCAGCAGCTTAGAGGGAGATACG. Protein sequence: CASSLEGDT. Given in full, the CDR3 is CASSLEGDTQYF.

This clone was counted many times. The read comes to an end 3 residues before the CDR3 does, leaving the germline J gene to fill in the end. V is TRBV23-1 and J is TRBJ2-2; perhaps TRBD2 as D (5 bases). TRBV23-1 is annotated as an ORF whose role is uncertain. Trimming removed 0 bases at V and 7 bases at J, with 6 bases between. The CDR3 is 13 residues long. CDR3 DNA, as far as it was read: TGCGCCAGCAGTCAATCGGCGGGCGGGGAG. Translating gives CASSQSAGGE. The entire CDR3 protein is CASSQSAGGELFF.

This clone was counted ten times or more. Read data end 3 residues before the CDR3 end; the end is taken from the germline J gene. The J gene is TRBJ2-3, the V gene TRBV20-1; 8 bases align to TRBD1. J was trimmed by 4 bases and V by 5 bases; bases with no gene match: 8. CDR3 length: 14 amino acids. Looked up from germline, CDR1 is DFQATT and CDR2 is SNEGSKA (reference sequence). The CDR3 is CSALDRGGADTQYF. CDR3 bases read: TGCAGTGCTCTCGACAGGGGTGGGGCAGATACG.